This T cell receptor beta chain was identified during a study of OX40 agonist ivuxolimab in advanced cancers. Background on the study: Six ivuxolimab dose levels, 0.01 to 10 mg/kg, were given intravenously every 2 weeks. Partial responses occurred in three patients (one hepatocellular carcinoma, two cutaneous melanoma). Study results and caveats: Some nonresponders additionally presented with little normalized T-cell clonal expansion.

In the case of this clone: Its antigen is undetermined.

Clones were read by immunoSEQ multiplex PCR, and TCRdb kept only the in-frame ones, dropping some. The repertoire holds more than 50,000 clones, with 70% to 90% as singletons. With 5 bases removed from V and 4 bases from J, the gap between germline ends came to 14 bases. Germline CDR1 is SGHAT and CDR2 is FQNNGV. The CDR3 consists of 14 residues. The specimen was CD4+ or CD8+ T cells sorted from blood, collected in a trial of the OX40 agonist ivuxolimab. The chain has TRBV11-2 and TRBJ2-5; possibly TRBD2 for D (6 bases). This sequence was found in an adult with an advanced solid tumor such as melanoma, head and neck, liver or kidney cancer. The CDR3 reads CASSTVGGGETQYF. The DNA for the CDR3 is TGTGCCAGCAGCACCGTGGGGGGAGGAGAGACCCAGTACTTC.